A selection of T cell receptor beta chains follows, all from one sample in a study of beta chain features in type 1 diabetes. The method was immunoSEQ multiplex PCR; TCRdb's version includes in-frame clones alone and lacks a portion of them. The sample includes around 240,000 clones, more than 9% of them seen just once. The sequencing sample was made of naive CD4+ T cells from blood. The receptors were sampled from a woman under 30 in good health. Both conserved end residues are part of each CDR3. The D gene is left open where the match is weak.

d_call v_call cdr3_aa
TRBD1 TRBV18 CASSTGQATYNEQFF
- TRBV6-5 CASSRGNQPQHF
- TRBV10-2 CASSEAGYGNTIYF
- TRBV25-1 CASSDTSRYNEQFF
TRBD1 TRBV11-2 CASSPSGTGGSYEQYF
- TRBV6-1 CASSERWRAQRTGELFF
- TRBV7-2 CASSLGASFKNIQYF
- TRBV4-1 CASRVPRGGSYTEAFF
TRBD1 TRBV2 CASSAGVGQGNTEAFF
- TRBV11-2 CASSLDLRGATDTQYF
TRBD1 TRBV19 CASGRTGGSTEAFF
TRBD2 TRBV5-4 CASSPESGGVKNIQYF
- TRBV7-8 CASSLMGLTQYF
- TRBV5-4 CASSSRTEEETQYF
- TRBV30 CAWSVRINEKLFF
- TRBV11-2 CASSLEGHRETQYF
- TRBV5-4 CASSLEPYEQYF
- TRBV6-1 CASTGGTSYNEQFF
- TRBV4-1 CASSRSQGYGYTF
- TRBV19 CASSIGSRSNQPQHF